The rows below give T cell receptor beta chains drawn from one sample of a study of blood T cell repertoires in COVID-19. Sequencing used immunoSEQ multiplex PCR; TCRdb keeps in-frame clones, though not all of them. The sample includes about 200,000 clones, almost 85% seen only once; the top ten take under 2.5%. The sequenced material came from peripheral blood. These receptors all come from a woman in her 70s with COVID-19, enrolled during active disease. The CDR3 runs from the conserved cysteine through the conserved F or W. The D gene is left open where the match is weak. Not every row has a clone size; where given, it reads once, few, many or a size class.

D,J,length,size,V,CDR3,DNA
NA,TRBJ2-5,13,NA,TRBV24-1,CATSHSGGSAQYF,TGTGCCACCAGCCACTCGGGGGGCTCGGCCCAGTACTTC
TRBD1,TRBJ1-1,17,once,TRBV9,CASSVALQGAINTEAFF,TGTGCCAGCAGCGTAGCTTTACAGGGGGCCATAAACACTGAAGCTTTCTTT
TRBD2,TRBJ2-1,19,NA,TRBV9,CASSVTLETSGFSYNEQFF,TGTGCCAGCAGCGTAACTCTGGAGACTAGCGGTTTCTCCTACAATGAGCAGTTCTTC
TRBD2,TRBJ2-7,14,NA,TRBV6-5,CASSTSGGAYEQYF,TGTGCCAGCAGTACTAGCGGGGGGGCTTACGAGCAGTACTTC
TRBD1,TRBJ1-2,15,NA,TRBV5-6,CASSHPTGEIYGYTF,TGTGCCAGCAGCCACCCGACAGGGGAAATCTATGGCTACACCTTC
NA,TRBJ2-7,15,NA,TRBV7-2,CASSQEVPGLSEQYF,TGTGCCAGCAGCCAAGAGGTCCCGGGACTCTCCGAGCAGTACTTC
NA,TRBJ1-3,15,NA,TRBV7-2,CASSLDPGGWNTIYF,TGTGCCAGCAGCTTAGATCCGGGGGGCTGGAACACCATATATTTT
NA,TRBJ1-6,16,NA,TRBV19,CASSIHRSSYNSPLHF,TGTGCCAGTAGTATCCACAGGAGCTCCTATAATTCACCCCTCCACTTT
TRBD1,TRBJ1-3,18,NA,TRBV4-3,CASSQLPPTGGPGNTIYF,TGCGCCAGCAGCCAGCTACCCCCGACAGGGGGCCCTGGAAACACCATATATTTT
TRBD1,TRBJ1-2,12,NA,TRBV27,CASSLQGVGYTF,TGTGCCAGCAGCCTACAGGGGGTCGGCTACACCTTC
TRBD1,TRBJ1-6,16,NA,TRBV7-2,CAIQGASAGSNSPLHF,TGTGCCATCCAGGGGGCCAGTGCAGGGAGCAATTCACCCCTCCACTTT
NA,TRBJ1-1,15,NA,TRBV18,CASSPFSTGNTEAFF,TGTGCCAGCTCACCATTTTCGACGGGGAACACTGAAGCTTTCTTT
NA,TRBJ2-7,12,NA,TRBV7-2,CASSSDTYEQYF,TGTGCCAGCAGCTCCGACACCTACGAGCAGTACTTC
TRBD1,TRBJ1-6,14,NA,TRBV7-3,CASSLRQGNSPLHF,TGTGCCAGCAGCTTACGACAGGGCAATTCACCCCTCCACTTT
TRBD1,TRBJ1-6,15,NA,TRBV5-6,CASSTRQGFNSPLHF,TGTGCCAGCAGCACCCGACAGGGCTTTAATTCACCCCTCCACTTT
TRBD1,TRBJ2-1,15,NA,TRBV5-4,CASSQPTGSYNEQFF,TGTGCCAGCAGCCAACCGACAGGGTCCTACAATGAGCAGTTCTTC
NA,TRBJ2-1,13,NA,TRBV30,CAWSAHSGRSEFF,TGTGCCTGGAGTGCTCACTCAGGGAGGTCGGAGTTCTTC
NA,TRBJ1-6,14,NA,TRBV6-5,CASSYGREGSPLHF,TGTGCCAGCAGTTATGGTCGGGAGGGTTCACCCCTCCACTTT
NA,TRBJ2-7,13,NA,TRBV29-1,CSVEDPRAYEQYF,TGCAGCGTTGAAGACCCACGAGCATACGAGCAGTACTTC
TRBD2,TRBJ2-7,14,few,TRBV7-2,CASSPREGGQEQYF,TGTGCCAGCAGCCCCAGGGAGGGAGGGCAAGAGCAGTACTTC
TRBD1,TRBJ2-7,14,NA,TRBV11-2,CASIRTTGAYEQYF,TGTGCCAGCATCAGAACCACAGGGGCCTACGAGCAGTACTTC